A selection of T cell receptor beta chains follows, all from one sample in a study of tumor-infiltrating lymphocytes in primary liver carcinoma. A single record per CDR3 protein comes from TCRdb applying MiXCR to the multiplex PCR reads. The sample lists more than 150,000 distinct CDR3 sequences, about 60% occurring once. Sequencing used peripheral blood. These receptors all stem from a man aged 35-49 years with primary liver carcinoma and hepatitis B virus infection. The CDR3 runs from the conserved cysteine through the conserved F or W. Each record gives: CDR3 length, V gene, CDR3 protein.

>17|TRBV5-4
CASSLDPTPRGNQPQHF
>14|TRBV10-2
CASSTSGQSYEQYF
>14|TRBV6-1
CASAPGTHNEKLFF
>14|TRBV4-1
CASSPPREQETQYF
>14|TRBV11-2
CASSSGLNQYTQYF
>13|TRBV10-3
CAIKGGAGTEAFF
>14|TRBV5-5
CASSKDGSTYGYTF
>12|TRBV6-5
CASSSPPDEQFF
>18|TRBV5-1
CASSLDGTVPTSAREQYF
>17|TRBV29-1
CSVGPSATFLPIGELFF
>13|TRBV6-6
CASSYEGTYGYTF
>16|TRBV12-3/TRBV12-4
CASSFHWTGLNQPQHF
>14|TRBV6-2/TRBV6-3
CASSYSSREETQYF
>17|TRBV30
CAWSPGTSYDLNSPLHF
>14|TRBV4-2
CASSQRLAGGELFF
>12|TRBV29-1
CSVEEQSYGYTF
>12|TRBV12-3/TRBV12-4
CASSPPSYEQYF
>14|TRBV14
CASSQGTGGTEAFF
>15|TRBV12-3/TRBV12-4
CASSFSGLSTDTQYF
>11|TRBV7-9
CASSLGRVWYF
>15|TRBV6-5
CASSYSMGTSGTQYF
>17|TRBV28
CASSLAIGSGSYNEQFF
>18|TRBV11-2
CASSLGSREGPMGNEQFF
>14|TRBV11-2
CASSLGMSTEELFF
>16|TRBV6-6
CANSYSGGGGEETQYF
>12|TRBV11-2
CASSWGGEIQHF
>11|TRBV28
CASSLNNEQFF
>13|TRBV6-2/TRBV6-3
CASSYSAEETQYF
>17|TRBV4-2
CASSQSPWSSGYNERLF
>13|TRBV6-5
CASSSGVNQPQHF
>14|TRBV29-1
CSLGTGGSYNEQFF
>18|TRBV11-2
CASSLGGASGNPRETQYF
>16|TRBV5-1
CASSLGPGTGSYVQYF
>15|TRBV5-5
CASSLLASGRYEQYF
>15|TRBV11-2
CASSLSGRAFDEQYF
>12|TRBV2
CASRGRRETQYF
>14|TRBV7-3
CASRPSGGSYEQYF
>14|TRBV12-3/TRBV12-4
CASSTGQGGSPLHF
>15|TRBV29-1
CSIRREIPGTDTQYF
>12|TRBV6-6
CASSPRSYEQYF
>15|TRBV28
CASSPGTGSNSPLHF
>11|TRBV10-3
CAISDGDTQYF
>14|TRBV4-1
CASRDSSNDGKLFF
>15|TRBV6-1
CARSRGQVNTGELFF
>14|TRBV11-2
CASSLVVSPYEQCF